This T cell receptor (beta chain) was identified in a study of blood T cell repertoires in COVID-19. The CDR3 runs to 15 residues. The V end lost 2 bases, the J end lost 4 bases, and 15 bases lay between the germline ends. Germline loops: CDR1 SGHAT, CDR2 FQNNGV. This clone was counted a few times. Per the original data handling: Estimated nucleated cell counts came from reference gene primer amplification. Here immunoSEQ multiplex PCR was the method, and the copy in TCRdb shows in-frame clones only, minus some. V, J and clone size derive from that table, while D and trimming were established from the DNA sequence. The sample has 180,000 or so clones, approximately 88% seen once.

The chain links TRBV11-2 to TRBJ2-7; TRBD2 is a possible D gene (6 bases). Sequencing was carried out using peripheral blood. The receptor's source is a woman aged 25 to 39 with acute or convalescent COVID-19. CDR3 DNA sequence: TGTGCCAGCAGCTTAACCCCTCTTGGAGGGTACGAGCAGTACTTC. Protein: CASSLTPLGGYEQYF. Full variable domain (remainder filled in from reference TRBV11-2 and TRBJ2-7): EAGVAQSPRYKIIEKRQSVAFWCNPISGHATLYWYQQILGQGPKLLIQFQNNGVVDDSQLPKDRFSAERLKGVDSTLKIQPAKLEDSAVYLCASSLTPLGGYEQYFGPGTRLTVT.